Here is one TCR beta chain with its context. What it recognizes is unknown. Alongside a J-beta primer mix, a sample-barcoded 5' primer served in a second PCR lasting roughly 7 to 11 cycles. One entry per CDR3 protein, called by TCRdb with MiXCR from the 5' RACE reads. Found here are 450,000 to 700,000 distinct CDR3 sequences, 25% to 30% of them singletons; the top ten hold approximately 18%. The entry originates in a study of blood T cells in healthy people across ages. Study details: Through template switching, about one barcoded beta molecule was captured per two T cells, as measured in model experiments. Study-level results: Unknown CMV status may confound age-related changes in expanded clones. Older age coincided with a roughly linear decline in TCR beta diversity per million T cells. More naive CD4+ cells and higher diversity were found in long-lived than in aged donors.

The sequenced sample consisted of blood. The clonotype originates from a woman in her 70s in good health.

Here the CDR3 reads CASSKQGQGGYTF. CDR3 DNA sequence: TGTGCCAGCAGCAAACAGGGGCAGGGTGGCTACACCTTC. The V and J genes are TRBV7-3 and TRBJ1-2, with TRBD1 identical over 7 bases. The CDR3 totals 13 residues. Losses at the gene ends were 5 bases for V and 7 bases for J; bases not matched to a gene: 7. Looked up from germline, CDR1 is SGHTA and CDR2 is FQGTGA.